Listed here are 8 T cell receptor beta chains from one sample, sequenced in a study of cytomegalovirus exposure and HLA in healthy donors. Both 60 Vbeta primers and 13 Jbeta primers went into the PCR. Clones were read by immunoSEQ multiplex PCR, and TCRdb kept only the in-frame ones, dropping some. This table has about 89,000 clones, approximately 79% appearing once. What was sequenced was PBMCs. The receptors were gathered from a male donor in good health and CMV-seronegative.

This clone was counted a single time. The J gene is TRBJ2-1, the V gene TRBV6-6, with 14 bases identical to TRBD2. This CDR3 contains 16 residues. Germline loops: CDR1 MNHNY, CDR2 SVGAGI (reference sequence). The ends lost 8 bases at V and 6 bases at J; junction bases unmatched: 9. The CDR3 region has the DNA TGTGCCAGCCGGCAGGGACTAGCGGGAGATCGCAATGAGCAGTTCTTC. It specifies CASRQGLAGDRNEQFF.

This chain uses TRBV7-8 with TRBJ1-2, with D perhaps matching TRBD1 (6 bases). V was shortened by 6 bases and J by 7 bases, with 18 bases between the two germline ends. The CDR3 runs 14 residues. The germline V gene encodes CDR1 SGHVS and CDR2 FQNEAQ. CDR3 region: CASSQPTGIAGYTF. The CDR3 DNA sequence: TGTGCCAGCAGTCAACCAACAGGGATTGCTGGCTACACCTTC.

There are a few counts of this clone. The rearrangement uses TRBV7-2 and TRBJ2-5; a possible D gene is TRBD1 (6 bases). The CDR3 has 15 amino acids. The germline CDR1 and CDR2 sequences are SGHTA and FQGNSA. Deletions cut 2 bases from V and 4 bases from J, with 14 bases between. CDR3 in amino acids: CASSLRWGRAETQYF. Here the CDR3 DNA reads TGTGCCAGCAGCTTAAGATGGGGGCGCGCAGAGACCCAGTACTTC.

This chain joins TRBV5-1 and TRBJ2-5; a possible D gene is TRBD2 (5 bases). Trimming took 4 bases from V and 5 from J, leaving 15 bases between them. There are 14 residues in the CDR3. Germline V gene data show CDR1 as SGHRS and CDR2 as YFSETQ. The CDR3 reads CASSPGLLGETQYF. Written as DNA, the CDR3 is TGCGCCAGCAGCCCCGGACTTCTGGGGGAGACCCAGTACTTC.

V usage is TRBV9 and J usage is TRBJ1-2, with 8 positions matching TRBD1. V lost 3 bases, J lost 5 bases, and 6 bases stayed unmatched. The CDR3 loop spans 14 amino acids. Germline CDR1 and CDR2: SGDLS and YYNGEE. The CDR3 nucleotides are TGTGCCAGCAGCGCCGGACAGGGAAGATATGGCTACACCTTC. It codes for CASSAGQGRYGYTF.

This clone has only one observation. The V and J genes are TRBV7-2 and TRBJ1-2; a weak D match, TRBD1 (5 bases). Germline assignment: CDR1 SGHTA and CDR2 FQGNSA. The CDR3 length is 13 residues. Trimming took off 5 bases at V and 7 bases at J, with 14 bases between the two ends. The CDR3 loop is CASSPDPGGGYTF. The CDR3 DNA follows: TGTGCCAGCAGCCCAGACCCCGGGGGTGGCTACACCTTC.

J is TRBJ2-1 and V is TRBV7-9; D is perhaps TRBD2 (5 bases). CDR1 is SEHNR and CDR2 is FQNEAQ in the germline V gene (reference sequence). V gave up 9 bases and J gave up 4 bases, with 16 bases separating them. The CDR3 is 14 residues long. This CDR3 reads CASLDEGTYNEQFF. CDR3 coding DNA: TGTGCCAGTTTGGATGAGGGAACGTACAATGAGCAGTTCTTC.

This clone appeared a few times. The gene calls are TRBV19 and TRBJ2-3; the D gene is possibly TRBD1 (5 bases). Germline CDR1 and CDR2: LNHDA and SQIVND (reference sequence). The V end was cut by 8 bases, the J end by 2 bases, with 14 bases between. The CDR3 is made up of 14 amino acids. CDR3: CASAVQDITDTQYF. DNA of the CDR3: TGTGCCAGTGCGGTCCAGGACATCACAGATACGCAGTATTTT. The full variable domain, completed using reference TRBV19 and TRBJ2-3, is DGGITQSPKYLFRKEGQNVTLSCEQNLNHDAMYWYRQDPGQGLRLIYYSQIVNDFQKGDIAEGYSVSREKKESFPLTVTSAQKNPTAFYLCASAVQDITDTQYFGPGTRLTVL.